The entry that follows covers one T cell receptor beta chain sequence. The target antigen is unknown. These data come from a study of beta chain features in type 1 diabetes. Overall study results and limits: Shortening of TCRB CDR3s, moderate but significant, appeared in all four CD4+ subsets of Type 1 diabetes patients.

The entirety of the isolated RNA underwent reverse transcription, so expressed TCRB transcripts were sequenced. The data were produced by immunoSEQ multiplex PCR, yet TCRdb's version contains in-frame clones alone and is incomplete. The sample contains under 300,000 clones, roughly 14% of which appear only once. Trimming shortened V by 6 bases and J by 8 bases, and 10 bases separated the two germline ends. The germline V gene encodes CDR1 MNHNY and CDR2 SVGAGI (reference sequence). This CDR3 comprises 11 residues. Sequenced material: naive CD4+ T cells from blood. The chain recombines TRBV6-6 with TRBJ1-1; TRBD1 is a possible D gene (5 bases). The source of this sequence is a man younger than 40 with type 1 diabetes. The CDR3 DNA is TGTGCCAGCAGCCGGGGGTCGGAAGCTTTCTTT. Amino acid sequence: CASSRGSEAFF.